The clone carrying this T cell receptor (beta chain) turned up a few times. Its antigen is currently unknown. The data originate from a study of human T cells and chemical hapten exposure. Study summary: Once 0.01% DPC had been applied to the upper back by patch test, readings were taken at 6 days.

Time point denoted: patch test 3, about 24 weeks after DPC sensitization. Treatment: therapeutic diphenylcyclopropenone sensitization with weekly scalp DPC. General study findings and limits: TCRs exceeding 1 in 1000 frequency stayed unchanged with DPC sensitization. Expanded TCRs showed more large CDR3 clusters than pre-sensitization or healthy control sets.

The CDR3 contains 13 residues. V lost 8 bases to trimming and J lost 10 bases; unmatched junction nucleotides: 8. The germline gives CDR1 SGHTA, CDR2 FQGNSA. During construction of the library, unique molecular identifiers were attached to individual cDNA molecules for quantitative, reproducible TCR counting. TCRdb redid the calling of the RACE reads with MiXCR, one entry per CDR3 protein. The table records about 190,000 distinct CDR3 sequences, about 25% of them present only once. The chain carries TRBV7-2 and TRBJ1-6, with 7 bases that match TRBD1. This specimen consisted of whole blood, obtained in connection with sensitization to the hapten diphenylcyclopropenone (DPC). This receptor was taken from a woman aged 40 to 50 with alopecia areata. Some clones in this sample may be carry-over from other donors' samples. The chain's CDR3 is CASVLTGDSPLHF. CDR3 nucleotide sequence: TGTGCCAGCGTCCTCACAGGGGACTCACCCCTCCACTTT.